The 28 T cell receptor beta chains given below trace back to one sample, sequenced in a study of cytomegalovirus exposure and HLA in healthy donors. The primer mix had 60 Vbeta and 13 Jbeta primers. Only in-frame clones appear in the TCRdb table, and some are missing; sequencing was by immunoSEQ multiplex PCR. The data show about 87,000 clones, 75% to 85% seen once. The sequenced material came from PBMCs. Source of these receptors: a woman in her thirties or forties in good health and CMV-seronegative.

The chain carries TRBV4-1 and TRBJ2-3; perhaps TRBD2 as D (5 bases). CDR3 length: 14 residues. The V gene lost 4 bases and the J gene lost 5 bases, with 13 bases spanning the gap. CDR1 and CDR2 from the germline V gene are MGHRA and YSYEKL. The CDR3 DNA sequence: TGCGCCAGCAGCCGAGGGCCCTGGGAAGATACGCAGTATTTT. Its translation: CASSRGPWEDTQYF.

The chain combines TRBV7-6 with TRBJ2-5; 9 positions agree with TRBD1. The ends lost 1 base at V and 6 bases at J; junction bases unmatched: 6. Germline V gene sequence: CDR1 SGHVS, CDR2 FNYEAQ. The CDR3 runs to 15 residues. Written as DNA, the CDR3 is TGTGCCAGCAGCTTAGGTCGGACAGGGGAACAGACCCAGTACTTC. Protein product: CASSLGRTGEQTQYF.

This clone was seen a handful of times. This chain connects TRBV6-5 to TRBJ1-1, with a weak D call TRBD1 (6 bases). Germline V gene sequence: CDR1 MNHEY, CDR2 SVGAGI. This CDR3 has 15 amino acids. V lost 6 bases, J lost 0 bases, and 14 bases lay in between. In DNA form, the CDR3 reads TGTGCCAGCAGGTCGGTTACAGGGATGAACACTGAAGCTTTCTTT. Its protein product is CASRSVTGMNTEAFF.

The CDR3 bases are TGCGCCAGCAGCCACTGGGGGAGGTACGAGCAGTACTTC. This encodes CASSHWGRYEQYF. V is TRBV4-1 and J is TRBJ2-7; D is possibly TRBD2 (6 bases). This CDR3 is 13 amino acids long. Germline loops: CDR1 MGHRA, CDR2 YSYEKL. Trimming took off 3 bases at V and 4 bases at J, with 10 bases between the two ends.

This clone was recorded once. The chain uses TRBV7-2 and TRBJ2-1; 7 nucleotides line up with TRBD1. Germline V lookup: CDR1 SGHTA, CDR2 FQGNSA. The CDR3 has 14 residues. Losses at the gene ends were 7 bases for V and 8 bases for J; bases not matched to a gene: 11. The CDR3 DNA follows: TGTGCCAGCACCCCCTTCAAGGGGGCCGATGAGCAGTTCTTC. This gives the protein CASTPFKGADEQFF.

This clone was observed a few times. The chain joins TRBV21-1 to TRBJ2-1; the table names TRBD2, a call not compared with the DNA. TRBV21-1 is termed a pseudogene. The CDR3 sequence is 13 residues long. This CDR3 reads CASSKWGGCEQFF. CDR3 DNA: TGTGCCAGCAGCAAATGGGGGGGGTGTGAGCAGTTCTTC.

The gene calls are TRBV2 and TRBJ1-6; a weak D match, TRBD1 (6 bases). This CDR3 has 15 amino acids. Germline values: CDR1 SNHLY, CDR2 FYNNEI. Trimming took 2 bases from V and 5 from J, leaving 10 bases between them. CDR3 in DNA: TGTGCCAGCAGTGAATCGGGACAAAATAATTCACCCCTCCACTTT. As protein: CASSESGQNNSPLHF. The whole variable domain, filled in from reference TRBV2 and TRBJ1-6, reads EPEVTQTPSHQVTQMGQEVILRCVPISNHLYFYWYRQILGQKVEFLVSFYNNEISEKSEIFDDQFSVERPDGSNFTLKIRSTKLEDSAMYFCASSESGQNNSPLHFGNGTRLTVT.

The chain combines TRBV6-5 with TRBJ1-5; 8 bases are a match to TRBD1. CDR1 is MNHEY and CDR2 is SVGAGI in the germline V gene. CDR3 size: 15 residues. Losses at the gene ends were 6 bases for V and 9 bases for J; bases not matched to a gene: 13. CDR3 amino acids: CASSPQGDRRWPQHF. The CDR3 DNA follows: TGTGCCAGCAGCCCACAAGGGGACAGGCGGTGGCCCCAGCATTTT.

This chain joins TRBV19 and TRBJ1-6, with TRBD1 matching over 9 bases. CDR3 length: 17 residues. J was trimmed by 5 bases and V by 3 bases; bases with no gene match: 8. Germline CDR1 LNHDA, CDR2 SQIVND (reference sequence). The DNA for the CDR3 is TGTGCCAGTAGTATTCCCCCACAGGGGGCCCATAATTCACCCCTCCACTTT. Its translation: CASSIPPQGAHNSPLHF.

This clone has only one observation. The V gene is TRBV6-6, the J gene TRBJ1-3; D is ambiguous. Trimming took 3 bases from V and 2 from J, leaving 5 bases between them. CDR3 length equals 13 residues. Looked up from germline, CDR1 is MNHNY and CDR2 is SVGAGI (reference sequence). This CDR3 is CASSYTAGNTIYF. The CDR3, as DNA: TGTGCCAGCAGTTATACTGCTGGAAACACCATATATTTT.

Only a few counts were recorded for this clone. The rearrangement joins TRBV7-3 to TRBJ2-4; D unclear. Looked up from germline, CDR1 is SGHTA and CDR2 is FQGTGA. This CDR3 is built from 13 residues. Trimming stripped 5 bases from V and 5 bases from J, with 10 bases between. Here the CDR3 DNA reads TGTGCCAGCAGCCCGACAACCGAAAACATTCAGTACTTC. Protein: CASSPTTENIQYF.

This chain links TRBV5-1 with TRBJ2-5, with D possibly matching TRBD2 (5 bases). The J call may not be correct, given that the DNA end is closer to TRBJ2-7. Germline CDR1 and CDR2: SGHRS and YFSETQ. The CDR3 has 18 residues. CDR3 bases: TGCGCCAGCAGCTTGGGCCTGTCTCCGAGCGGTAGCTCCTACGAGCAGTACTTC. Protein product: CASSLGLSPSGSSYEQYF.

The chain uses TRBV15 and TRBJ2-3; D is unresolved. Germline CDR1 LNHNV, CDR2 YYDKDF (reference sequence). V lost 3 bases and J lost 6, with 13 bases in between. This CDR3 region has 14 residues. CDR3 protein: CATSSPRRWDTQYF. The CDR3 DNA sequence: TGTGCCACCAGCAGCCCCCGTCGGTGGGATACGCAGTATTTT. The full variable domain, rest sourced from reference TRBV15 and TRBJ2-3, is DAMVIQNPRYQVTQFGKPVTLSCSQTLNHNVMYWYQQKSSQAPKLLFHYYDKDFNNEADTPDNFQSRRPNTSFCFLDIRSPGLGDTAMYLCATSSPRRWDTQYFGPGTRLTVL.

With respect to this clone: Other DNA sequences in the same sample also yield this CDR3. This chain links TRBV5-1 with TRBJ2-3; possible D gene TRBD1, 5 bases. Germline-derived CDR1 and CDR2 are SGHRS and YFSETQ. This CDR3 has 14 amino acids. V lost 4 bases, J lost 2 bases, and 11 bases lay in between. CDR3 sequence reads: CASSRQGDTDTQYF. The CDR3, as DNA: TGCGCCAGCAGCCGCCAGGGTGACACAGATACGCAGTATTTT.

V gene TRBV5-6 combines with J gene TRBJ1-1; D remains ambiguous. Germline V lookup: CDR1 SGHDT, CDR2 YYEEEE. The CDR3 has 12 amino acids. The ends were cut back, 2 bases at V and 3 bases at J, with 5 bases in the middle. The CDR3 bases are TGTGCCAGCAGCTTAACTGACACTGAAGCTTTCTTT. Its translation: CASSLTDTEAFF.

The rearrangement joins TRBV5-4 to TRBJ1-2; D is unclear. Trimming took off 4 bases at V and 7 bases at J, with 11 bases between the two ends. CDR1 and CDR2 from the germline V gene are SGHNT and YYREEE (reference sequence). The CDR3 is 12 residues long. CDR3 DNA: TGTGCCAGCAGCCCGTCGGCTAGTGGCTACACCTTC. It is translated as CASSPSASGYTF.

This sequence joins TRBV6-6 and TRBJ2-5; the match to TRBD1 covers 9 bases. Trimming cost V 5 bases and J 4 bases; bases outside gene matches: 5. In germline, CDR1 is MNHNY, CDR2 SVGAGI (reference sequence). The CDR3 totals 14 residues. This CDR3 reads CASSPQGAAETQYF. The CDR3 coding sequence is TGTGCCAGCAGTCCACAGGGGGCGGCAGAGACCCAGTACTTC.

This clone was picked up a small number of times. The chain couples TRBV4-3 to TRBJ2-3, with D possibly matching TRBD2 (5 bases). The germline V gene has CDR1 LGHNA and CDR2 YSLEER. The V and J ends lost 6 bases and 0 bases respectively, with 13 bases between them. This CDR3 is 15 amino acids long. CDR3 DNA: TGCGCCAGCAGACTCCTAGCTAGTAGCACAGATACGCAGTATTTT. It is translated as CASRLLASSTDTQYF.

This chain links TRBV28 with TRBJ1-5, with 8 bases fitting TRBD1. The junction had 11 bases not matched to a gene; V was cut back by 7 bases and J by 6 bases. There are 15 residues in the CDR3. From germline, CDR1 is MDHEN and CDR2 SYDVKM. CDR3 nucleotides: TGTGCCAGCACCTCCCCCAGGGGGCTCAGTCAGCCCCAGCATTTT. Its protein is CASTSPRGLSQPQHF.

The gene calls are TRBV7-3 and TRBJ1-6, with TRBD1 matching over 7 bases. CDR3 length equals 14 residues. J lost 7 bases, V lost 6 bases, and 6 bases had no gene match. Germline V CDR1 and CDR2: SGHTA, FQGTGA. In DNA, the CDR3 is TGTGCCAGCAGACCCACAGGGGACAATTCACCCCTCCACTTT. Its translation is CASRPTGDNSPLHF.

The rearrangement links TRBV4-1 to TRBJ2-3; 12 bases line up with TRBD2. The germline V gene encodes CDR1 MGHRA and CDR2 YSYEKL. V shed 0 bases and J 10 bases; nucleotides not matched to a gene: 11. CDR3 length: 17 amino acids. The CDR3 sequence is CASSQDTGKTSGRAQYF. The DNA of the CDR3 is TGCGCCAGCAGCCAAGATACAGGGAAGACTAGCGGGAGAGCGCAGTATTTT.

The chain employs TRBV11-2 and TRBJ2-7; D may be TRBD1 (5 bases). The germline CDR1 and CDR2 sequences are SGHAT and FQNNGV. Trimming shortened V by 0 bases and J by 3 bases, and 9 bases separated the two germline ends. The length of the CDR3 is 14 residues. CDR3 sequence (DNA): TGTGCCAGCAGCTTAGACCCCGACAGCTACGAGCAGTACTTC. Translating gives CASSLDPDSYEQYF.

V gene TRBV30 combines with J gene TRBJ1-1; D may be TRBD1 (6 bases). This CDR3 spans 13 amino acids. V lost 3 bases to trimming and J lost 4 bases, with 12 bases between them. CDR1 is GTSNPN and CDR2 is SVGIG in the germline V gene (reference sequence). The DNA of the CDR3 is TGTGCCTGGAGCCTCCAGGGGAGCACTGAAGCTTTCTTT. Translation gives CAWSLQGSTEAFF. Together with reference TRBV30 and TRBJ1-1, the CDR3 gives the full variable domain: SQTIHQWPATLVQPVGSPLSLECTVEGTSNPNLYWYRQAAGRGLQLLFYSVGIGQISSEVPQNLSASRPQDRQFILSSKKLLLSDSGFYLCAWSLQGSTEAFFGQGTRLTVV.

The chain employs TRBV7-2 and TRBJ1-5; D gene unclear. The germline V gene encodes CDR1 SGHTA and CDR2 FQGNSA. The CDR3 extends over 13 amino acids. Trimming removed 5 bases at V and 7 bases at J, with 12 bases between. The CDR3 DNA reads TGTGCCAGCAGCCGGGCCAGAGGGCAGCCCCAGCATTTT. Amino acid sequence: CASSRARGQPQHF.

This clone appeared once. The chain couples TRBV18 to TRBJ1-1; no clear D. This CDR3 has 15 residues. V was pared by 0 bases and J by 6 bases, with 14 bases between. Germline loops: CDR1 KGHSH, CDR2 LQKENI. DNA for the CDR3: TGTGCCAGCTCACCACCGATTATGCGGTATGCTGAAGCTTTCTTT. Its translation is CASSPPIMRYAEAFF.

The gene calls are TRBV15 and TRBJ1-3; perhaps TRBD1 as D (6 bases). The ends were cut back, 4 bases at V and 2 bases at J, with 12 bases in the middle. This CDR3 is built from 15 residues. The germline V gene has CDR1 LNHNV and CDR2 YYDKDF (reference sequence). CDR3 loop: CATSTGAYPGNTIYF. The DNA for the CDR3 is TGTGCCACCAGCACAGGGGCATATCCTGGAAACACCATATATTTT.

The chain links TRBV5-3 to TRBJ2-7; no reliable D call. TRBV5-3 is labeled an ORF, and its function is uncertain. V shed 1 base and J shed 0 bases, with 5 bases lying between them. The CDR3 loop spans 13 amino acids. The CDR3 nucleotides read TGTGCCAGAAGCTTGCACAACTCCTACGAGCAGTACTTC. This codes for CARSLHNSYEQYF.

V and J are TRBV10-3 and TRBJ2-3; D is undetermined. Between the trimmed V and J ends, which lost 4 bases and 0 bases, there was a span of 11 bases. The CDR3 covers 15 residues. From germline, CDR1 is ENHRY and CDR2 SYGVKD. The DNA of the CDR3 is TGTGCCATCAGTGGAGACACTTCTAGCACAGATACGCAGTATTTT. Its translation is CAISGDTSSTDTQYF.